This record covers a single T cell receptor (beta chain). The antigen remains undetermined. Here immunoSEQ multiplex PCR was the method, and the copy in TCRdb shows in-frame clones only, minus some. The table has tens of thousands of clones, about 83% seen once. The CDR3 totals 15 residues. Analysis merged second doses at about 4 or about 12 weeks. This specimen belongs to a study of T cell responses to AZD1222 COVID-19 vaccine. Overall study results and limits: A reported finding is that nearly half of spike-specific TCRs target unmutated variant regions. Spike regions recognized by vaccine-associated CD4 TCRs spanned the protein, led by 160-218 and 743-854. The donor cohort was predominantly white British with a female majority, and clonal diversity may have been underestimated.

Sequenced here: peripheral blood, sampled 28 days after the second AZD1222 dose. The origin of this receptor is an adult who received the AZD1222 COVID-19 vaccine. This chain joins TRBV21-1 and TRBJ1-4. TRBV21-1 is deemed a pseudogene. DNA for the CDR3: TGTTTTTTGGGGGGAGGGAGGGCAACTAATGAAAAACTGTTTTTT. This sequence encodes CFLGGGRATNEKLFF.